In this sample, the clone carrying this TCR beta chain turned up a few times. This specimen comes from a study of T cell repertoires in cytomegalovirus infection. Study information: Public TCR beta signatures provided an indication of both CMV infection and a matching HLA type.

Each CDR3 protein gets one entry after TCRdb re-called the reads with MiXCR. This sample carries 200,000 or so distinct CDR3 sequences, roughly 27% of them seen once, and the ten largest clones take under 35%. Germline trimming cut 9 bases from V and 5 bases from J; bases unmatched to any gene: 4. This CDR3 region has 13 residues. Germline values: CDR1 LNHDA, CDR2 SQIVND (reference sequence). Material: PBMCs. This sequence originates from a human donor in good health (CMV status not recorded). Some clones in this sample may be carry-over from other donors' samples. V gene TRBV19 combines with J gene TRBJ2-1; TRBD1 matches at 10 bases. CDR3 coding DNA: TGTGCCAGCCGGGACAGGGGACACAATGAGCAGTTCTTC. Protein: CASRDRGHNEQFF.